This is a list of T cell receptor beta chains from one sample in a study of blood T cell repertoires in COVID-19. Sequencing used immunoSEQ multiplex PCR; TCRdb keeps in-frame clones, though not all of them. The sample has more than 90,000 clones, 85% seen once. Sequencing input: peripheral blood. Every receptor here comes from a man older than 75 with acute or convalescent COVID-19. The CDR3 runs from the conserved cysteine through the conserved F or W. A D gene is named only where the DNA matches it firmly. Where a row states a size, it is once, few, many or the class of an expanded clone; other rows omit it.

CDR3 protein: CASRHNTEAFF; CDR3 DNA: TGTGCCAGCAGACACAACACTGAAGCTTTCTTT; clone size: -; D gene: -; V gene: TRBV28; J gene: TRBJ1-1
CDR3 protein: CAISGGQGGGELFF; CDR3 DNA: TGTGCCATCAGTGGAGGACAGGGTGGCGGGGAGCTGTTTTTT; clone size: -; D gene: TRBD1; V gene: TRBV10-3; J gene: TRBJ2-2
CDR3 protein: CASRHRDSYNEQFF; CDR3 DNA: TGTGCCAGCAGACACAGGGATTCTTACAATGAGCAGTTCTTC; clone size: -; D gene: -; V gene: TRBV2; J gene: TRBJ2-1
CDR3 protein: CASSRGPDGSTEAFF; CDR3 DNA: TGTGCCAGCAGTAGGGGTCCGGACGGAAGCACTGAAGCTTTCTTT; clone size: -; D gene: -; V gene: TRBV6-5; J gene: TRBJ1-1
CDR3 protein: CASSQEGLAGGYIREQYF; CDR3 DNA: TGCGCCAGCAGCCAAGAAGGGCTAGCGGGAGGCTATATAAGGGAGCAGTACTTC; clone size: -; D gene: TRBD2; V gene: TRBV4-1; J gene: TRBJ2-7
CDR3 protein: CASSQGLADYEQYF; CDR3 DNA: TGCGCCAGCAGCCAGGGACTAGCGGACTACGAGCAGTACTTC; clone size: -; D gene: TRBD2; V gene: TRBV4-1; J gene: TRBJ2-7
CDR3 protein: CASSLRQGQQPQHF; CDR3 DNA: TGTGCCAGCTCCCTTAGACAGGGCCAGCAGCCCCAGCATTTT; clone size: -; D gene: TRBD1; V gene: TRBV18; J gene: TRBJ1-5
CDR3 protein: CASSLRMGAGTYEQYF; CDR3 DNA: TGTGCCAGCAGCCTAAGAATGGGGGCCGGGACCTACGAGCAGTACTTC; clone size: -; D gene: -; V gene: TRBV14; J gene: TRBJ2-7
CDR3 protein: CASSSNPGQKNSPLHF; CDR3 DNA: TGTGCCAGCAGTTCCAACCCGGGACAGAAAAATTCACCCCTCCACTTT; clone size: -; D gene: TRBD1; V gene: TRBV27; J gene: TRBJ1-6
CDR3 protein: CASSQEGTGREQFF; CDR3 DNA: TGTGCCAGCAGCCAAGAAGGTACGGGTCGTGAGCAGTTCTTC; clone size: -; D gene: -; V gene: TRBV3-1/TRBV3-2; J gene: TRBJ2-1
CDR3 protein: CASSAPSSGFGNEKLFF; CDR3 DNA: TGTGCCAGCAGTGCTCCTTCTTCAGGGTTCGGTAATGAAAAACTGTTTTTT; clone size: -; D gene: -; V gene: TRBV25-1; J gene: TRBJ1-4
CDR3 protein: CASRAADTQYF; CDR3 DNA: TGTGCCAGTAGAGCGGCAGATACGCAGTATTTT; clone size: -; D gene: -; V gene: TRBV19; J gene: TRBJ2-3
CDR3 protein: CASSIEAGYSNQPQHF; CDR3 DNA: TGTGCCAGTAGTATAGAGGCAGGATATAGCAATCAGCCCCAGCATTTT; clone size: once; D gene: -; V gene: TRBV19; J gene: TRBJ1-5
CDR3 protein: CASSLSPAPMTEAFF; CDR3 DNA: TGTGCCAGCAGTTTATCGCCAGCGCCTATGACTGAAGCTTTCTTT; clone size: -; D gene: -; V gene: TRBV27; J gene: TRBJ1-1
CDR3 protein: CSIEVGQGGNSNQPQHF; CDR3 DNA: TGCAGCATTGAAGTCGGCCAGGGAGGGAATAGCAATCAGCCCCAGCATTTT; clone size: once; D gene: -; V gene: TRBV29-1; J gene: TRBJ1-5
CDR3 protein: CASSFRGQGSYEQFF; CDR3 DNA: TGTGCCAGCAGCTTCCGGGGACAGGGTTCTTATGAGCAGTTCTTC; clone size: few; D gene: TRBD1; V gene: TRBV7-3; J gene: TRBJ2-1
CDR3 protein: CASSPSDRVPYEQYF; CDR3 DNA: TGTGCCAGCTCACCAAGTGACAGGGTCCCCTACGAGCAGTACTTC; clone size: -; D gene: TRBD1; V gene: TRBV18; J gene: TRBJ2-7
CDR3 protein: CASSQVVGTANSPLHF; CDR3 DNA: TGTGCCAGCAGCCAAGTGGTCGGGACAGCTAATTCACCCCTCCACTTT; clone size: -; D gene: TRBD1; V gene: TRBV4-2; J gene: TRBJ1-6
CDR3 protein: CASSESTPGWGTDTQYF; CDR3 DNA: TGCGCCAGCAGTGAGTCGACTCCAGGGTGGGGCACAGATACGCAGTATTTT; clone size: -; D gene: -; V gene: TRBV10-1; J gene: TRBJ2-3
CDR3 protein: CASTSGGGNTIYF; CDR3 DNA: TGTGCCAGCACCTCTGGGGGGGGAAACACCATATATTTT; clone size: -; D gene: -; V gene: TRBV11-2; J gene: TRBJ1-3
CDR3 protein: CATSRDLSEETQYF; CDR3 DNA: TGTGCCACCAGCAGAGATCTAAGCGAAGAGACCCAGTACTTC; clone size: -; D gene: -; V gene: TRBV15; J gene: TRBJ2-5
CDR3 protein: CASSVWTSGTDTQYF; CDR3 DNA: TGTGCCAGCAGCGTATGGACTAGCGGCACAGATACGCAGTATTTT; clone size: -; D gene: TRBD2; V gene: TRBV11-2; J gene: TRBJ2-3
CDR3 protein: CASSRQQGSETQYF; CDR3 DNA: TGTGCCAGCAGCCGACAACAGGGTTCGGAGACCCAGTACTTC; clone size: -; D gene: -; V gene: TRBV11-2; J gene: TRBJ2-5
CDR3 protein: CATSRGGGRDGYTF; CDR3 DNA: TGTGCCACCAGCAGAGGTGGAGGGAGGGATGGCTACACCTTC; clone size: once; D gene: -; V gene: TRBV15; J gene: TRBJ1-2
CDR3 protein: CASSAGAAKNIQYF; CDR3 DNA: TGTGCCAGCAGTGCAGGGGCCGCCAAAAACATTCAGTACTTC; clone size: -; D gene: -; V gene: TRBV14; J gene: TRBJ2-4
CDR3 protein: CASSSPPRAYEQYF; CDR3 DNA: TGTGCCAGCAGCTCTCCCCCCAGGGCCTACGAGCAGTACTTC; clone size: -; D gene: -; V gene: TRBV11-2; J gene: TRBJ2-7
CDR3 protein: CASSIPAGTSTDTQYF; CDR3 DNA: TGTGCCAGTAGTATTCCAGCGGGAACTAGCACAGATACGCAGTATTTT; clone size: -; D gene: TRBD2; V gene: TRBV19; J gene: TRBJ2-3
CDR3 protein: CASSLDLGHGGSPLHF; CDR3 DNA: TGTGCCAGCTCACTTGACCTAGGTCACGGCGGGTCACCCCTCCACTTT; clone size: few; D gene: -; V gene: TRBV18; J gene: TRBJ1-6
CDR3 protein: CASSLDRGTGEKLFF; CDR3 DNA: TGTGCCAGCAGCTTAGATCGGGGGACAGGGGAAAAACTGTTTTTT; clone size: -; D gene: TRBD1; V gene: TRBV7-6; J gene: TRBJ1-4
CDR3 protein: CASSNIAPPYEQYF; CDR3 DNA: TGCGCCAGCAGCAATATAGCGCCCCCCTACGAGCAGTACTTC; clone size: -; D gene: -; V gene: TRBV5-1; J gene: TRBJ2-7
CDR3 protein: CASSLGGRADQTQYF; CDR3 DNA: TGTGCCAGCAGCTTGGGCGGGAGGGCCGATCAGACCCAGTACTTC; clone size: -; D gene: TRBD2; V gene: TRBV7-2; J gene: TRBJ2-5
CDR3 protein: CASSEATRGVTEAFF; CDR3 DNA: TGTGCCAGCAGTGAAGCTACCAGGGGGGTCACTGAAGCTTTCTTT; clone size: -; D gene: TRBD1; V gene: TRBV6-1; J gene: TRBJ1-1
CDR3 protein: CASSSGVTNYGYTF; CDR3 DNA: TGTGCCAGCAGTTCTGGAGTTACTAACTATGGCTACACCTTC; clone size: few; D gene: -; V gene: TRBV28; J gene: TRBJ1-2
CDR3 protein: CASRAGRDSAMRGYTF; CDR3 DNA: TGCGCCAGCAGGGCGGGGAGGGATAGCGCTATGAGAGGCTACACCTTC; clone size: -; D gene: -; V gene: TRBV5-1; J gene: TRBJ1-2
CDR3 protein: CASLTGGWDTEAFF; CDR3 DNA: TGTGCCAGTCTAACAGGAGGGTGGGACACTGAAGCTTTCTTT; clone size: once; D gene: -; V gene: TRBV19; J gene: TRBJ1-1
CDR3 protein: CASSESGSAEQYF; CDR3 DNA: TGCGCCAGCAGTGAGTCAGGTAGCGCCGAGCAGTACTTC; clone size: few; D gene: -; V gene: TRBV10-1; J gene: TRBJ2-7
CDR3 protein: CASSLGQGAGSYNSPLHF; CDR3 DNA: TGTGCCAGCAGCCTGGGACAGGGGGCTGGCTCCTATAATTCACCCCTCCACTTT; clone size: once; D gene: TRBD1; V gene: TRBV13; J gene: TRBJ1-6
CDR3 protein: CASSKPSDTQYF; CDR3 DNA: TGTGCCAGCAGTAAACCTAGCGATACGCAGTATTTT; clone size: once; D gene: -; V gene: TRBV7-2; J gene: TRBJ2-3
CDR3 protein: CASSADRGGRAGETQYF; CDR3 DNA: TGCGCCAGCAGCGCCGATCGGGGCGGGAGGGCCGGAGAGACCCAGTACTTC; clone size: -; D gene: TRBD2; V gene: TRBV5-1; J gene: TRBJ2-5
CDR3 protein: CASSLVRASGANVLTF; CDR3 DNA: TGCGCCAGCAGCTTGGTCAGGGCCTCTGGGGCCAACGTCCTGACTTTC; clone size: -; D gene: -; V gene: TRBV5-1; J gene: TRBJ2-6
CDR3 protein: CASSPPMRGQFF; CDR3 DNA: TGTGCCAGCAGCCCCCCTATGCGGGGGCAGTTCTTC; clone size: -; D gene: -; V gene: TRBV14; J gene: TRBJ2-1
CDR3 protein: CASTKREQHEQFF; CDR3 DNA: TGTGCCAGCACCAAGCGGGAGCAGCATGAGCAGTTCTTC; clone size: -; D gene: TRBD2; V gene: TRBV7-2; J gene: TRBJ2-1
CDR3 protein: CASSLWTDEKLFF; CDR3 DNA: TGTGCCAGCAGTCTTTGGACTGATGAAAAACTGTTTTTT; clone size: -; D gene: -; V gene: TRBV6-5; J gene: TRBJ1-4
CDR3 protein: CASSPRRETQYF; CDR3 DNA: TGTGCCAGCAGCCCCAGGCGAGAGACCCAGTACTTC; clone size: -; D gene: -; V gene: TRBV11-2; J gene: TRBJ2-5
CDR3 protein: CASSFGLAGGQNTGELFF; CDR3 DNA: TGTGCCAGCAGCTTCGGACTAGCGGGAGGCCAGAACACCGGGGAGCTGTTTTTT; clone size: -; D gene: TRBD2; V gene: TRBV7-9; J gene: TRBJ2-2
CDR3 protein: CASTLDRGLGNEQFF; CDR3 DNA: TGTGCCAGCACTCTAGACAGGGGGCTAGGAAATGAGCAGTTCTTC; clone size: -; D gene: TRBD1; V gene: TRBV6-5; J gene: TRBJ2-1
CDR3 protein: CASSQGSGQGRRRTEAFF; CDR3 DNA: TGTGCCAGCAGCCAAGGGAGCGGACAGGGAAGGAGACGGACTGAAGCTTTCTTT; clone size: -; D gene: TRBD1; V gene: TRBV14; J gene: TRBJ1-1
CDR3 protein: CASRRQAEETQYF; CDR3 DNA: TGTGCCAGCAGACGGCAGGCTGAAGAGACCCAGTACTTC; clone size: -; D gene: -; V gene: TRBV28; J gene: TRBJ2-5
CDR3 protein: CSVPAAPRERGYTF; CDR3 DNA: TGCAGCGTCCCGGCGGCCCCGCGGGAGCGGGGCTACACCTTC; clone size: -; D gene: -; V gene: TRBV29-1; J gene: TRBJ1-2
CDR3 protein: CASSLLGTSYEQYF; CDR3 DNA: TGTGCCAGCAGTTTATTGGGGACTAGCTACGAGCAGTACTTC; clone size: -; D gene: TRBD2; V gene: TRBV27; J gene: TRBJ2-7
CDR3 protein: CASSPTTGVNEQFF; CDR3 DNA: TGTGCCAGCAGCCCGACGACAGGGGTCAATGAGCAGTTCTTC; clone size: -; D gene: TRBD1; V gene: TRBV3-1/TRBV3-2; J gene: TRBJ2-1
CDR3 protein: CASSLDLRHEQYF; CDR3 DNA: TGCGCCAGCAGCTTGGACCTGCGCCACGAGCAGTACTTC; clone size: -; D gene: -; V gene: TRBV5-1; J gene: TRBJ2-7
CDR3 protein: CASSHQRTGTGGIGGNQPQHF; CDR3 DNA: TGTGCCAGCAGTCACCAGCGAACCGGGACAGGGGGCATCGGTGGCAATCAGCCCCAGCATTTT; clone size: -; D gene: TRBD1; V gene: TRBV28; J gene: TRBJ1-5
CDR3 protein: CASRATEREGLFF; CDR3 DNA: TGTGCCAGCAGGGCCACAGAGCGGGAGGGATTGTTCTTC; clone size: -; D gene: TRBD2; V gene: TRBV12-3/TRBV12-4; J gene: TRBJ2-1
CDR3 protein: CASSQDLREQFF; CDR3 DNA: TGCGCCAGCAGCCAAGATCTCAGAGAGCAGTTCTTC; clone size: -; D gene: -; V gene: TRBV4-1; J gene: TRBJ2-1
CDR3 protein: CATSRDLGQYEQYF; CDR3 DNA: TGTGCCACCAGCAGAGATCTGGGGCAGTACGAGCAGTACTTC; clone size: -; D gene: -; V gene: TRBV15; J gene: TRBJ2-7
CDR3 protein: CAISESELAANYNEQFF; CDR3 DNA: TGTGCCATCAGTGAGTCCGAACTAGCGGCAAACTACAATGAGCAGTTCTTC; clone size: -; D gene: TRBD2; V gene: TRBV10-3; J gene: TRBJ2-1
CDR3 protein: CASSLAIGLARNEQFF; CDR3 DNA: TGTGCCAGCAGCCTAGCGATTGGGCTAGCGCGGAATGAGCAGTTCTTC; clone size: -; D gene: -; V gene: TRBV7-3; J gene: TRBJ2-1
CDR3 protein: CASSPDRSSYNSPLHF; CDR3 DNA: TGTGCCAGCAGCCCCGACAGGAGCTCCTATAATTCACCCCTCCACTTT; clone size: -; D gene: -; V gene: TRBV7-2; J gene: TRBJ1-6